This T cell receptor beta chain was sequenced during a study of identifying expanded T cells in peripheral blood. Study-wide points: Approximately 2-week clone count variance significantly increased as total template count grew. Technical replicates showed about 1.1 changed clones; two weeks about 16; four weeks 19.

No infections or other immune events were documented during collection. A remark on this clone: Its target is not known.

The CDR3 totals 13 residues. CDR1 and CDR2 from the germline V gene are LNHDA and SQIVND (reference sequence). V was trimmed by 4 bases and J by 2 bases, leaving 8 bases between them. Clones were read by immunoSEQ multiplex PCR, and TCRdb kept only the in-frame ones, dropping some. The data hold around 100,000 clones, with around 89% observed a single time. This TCR came from a person aged 18 to 75 in good health. V and J are TRBV19 and TRBJ1-1; D gene unclear. The sequenced sample consisted of blood. Here the CDR3 DNA reads TGTGCCAGTAGTAGGACGGGAAACACTGAAGCTTTCTTT. This sequence encodes CASSRTGNTEAFF.